This T cell receptor (beta chain) was captured by sequencing in a study of blood T cells in healthy people across ages. PBMCs were isolated at a quantity of at least 6 million per sample. Through a sample-barcoded 5' primer and a J-beta primer mix, a second PCR was run for roughly 6 to 11 cycles. Each CDR3 protein gets one entry after TCRdb re-called the 5' RACE reads with MiXCR. The repertoire holds some 790,000 distinct CDR3 sequences, with 29% as singletons. The sequenced sample was blood. The sequence was collected from a woman of 80 years or more in good health.

Here the CDR3 DNA reads TGCGCCAGCAGCTTCAGCTCCTCCAATGAAAAACTGTTTTTT. It encodes CASSFSSSNEKLFF. The chain has TRBV5-1 and TRBJ1-4, with D unclear. Germline loops: CDR1 SGHRS, CDR2 YFSETQ. V shed 2 bases and J shed 5 bases, with 10 bases lying between them. CDR3 length equals 14 residues.